The rows below give T cell receptor beta chains drawn from one sample of a study of patients and donors after allogeneic stem cell transplantation. TCRdb re-derived calls from the RT-PCR reads in MiXCR, one entry per CDR3 protein. The sample holds about 410,000 distinct CDR3 sequences, under 20% seen once. The sample consisted of blood, either unsorted or a sorted T cell fraction (not recorded which). Source of these receptors: a human donor who was either an allogeneic HSCT recipient or a stem cell or donor lymphocyte infusion donor (not recorded which). It is not recorded whose cells these are; they may come from a transplant donor. CDR3s include the opening cysteine and the closing phenylalanine or tryptophan. The order of the fields is D gene, clone size, J gene, V gene, CDR3 length, CDR3 protein, CDR3 DNA. The D gene is left open where the match is weak. Not every row has a clone size; where given, it reads once, few, many or a size class.

.	few	TRBJ1-6	TRBV7-3	14	CASSWRGYNSPLHF	TGTGCCAGCAGCTGGCGCGGGTATAATTCACCCCTCCACTTT
.	many	TRBJ1-3	TRBV12-3/TRBV12-4	14	CASRLQGGENTIYF	TGTGCCAGCAGGCTACAGGGTGGTGAAAACACCATATATTTT
.	few	TRBJ2-7	TRBV6-5	14	CASSSTTKTYEQYF	TGTGCCAGCAGTTCCACGACAAAGACCTACGAGCAGTACTTC
.	many	TRBJ2-7	TRBV4-1	13	CASSDSAYYEQYF	TGCGCCAGCAGCGATAGCGCCTACTACGAGCAGTACTTC
.	.	TRBJ1-4	TRBV28	15	CASSLRPGQIEKLFF	TGTGCCAGCAGTTTAAGGCCAGGGCAAATTGAAAAACTGTTTTTT
TRBD2	few	TRBJ2-2	TRBV2	15	CASSVERGFTGELFF	TGTGCCAGCAGTGTAGAGCGGGGGTTCACCGGGGAGCTGTTTTTT
.	few	TRBJ2-1	TRBV7-3	17	CASSLYAAGLGANEQFF	TGTGCCAGCAGCTTATATGCCGCGGGCCTAGGGGCAAATGAGCAGTTCTTC
.	.	TRBJ1-1	TRBV11-2	18	CASSLGGRAELGNTEAFF	TGTGCCAGCAGCTTAGGAGGCAGGGCCGAGCTTGGGAACACTGAAGCTTTCTTT
.	few	TRBJ2-2	TRBV12-3/TRBV12-4	13	CASRQGGTGELFF	TGTGCCAGCAGGCAGGGCGGAACCGGGGAGCTGTTTTTT
.	few	TRBJ1-5	TRBV12-3/TRBV12-4	15	CASSQDSYSNQPQHF	TGTGCCAGCAGCCAGGACAGCTATAGCAATCAGCCCCAGCATTTT
.	few	TRBJ2-1	TRBV29-1	13	CSVGHGSYNEQFF	TGCAGCGTAGGCCACGGGTCCTACAATGAGCAGTTCTTC
TRBD2	few	TRBJ2-3	TRBV9	15	CASSVIAGGPDTQYF	TGTGCCAGCAGCGTAATTGCGGGGGGCCCCGATACGCAGTATTTT
TRBD2	few	TRBJ2-7	TRBV6-1	15	CASSRGGDRNYEQYF	TGTGCCAGCAGTCGCGGGGGGGACAGAAACTACGAGCAGTACTTC
.	few	TRBJ2-6	TRBV5-1	17	CASSLGTTTSGANVLTF	TGCGCCAGCAGCTTAGGAACCACAACCTCTGGGGCCAACGTCCTGACTTTC
.	once	TRBJ2-6	TRBV13	16	CASSLVPTSGANVLTF	TGTGCCAGCAGCTTAGTACCCACCTCTGGGGCCAACGTCCTGACTTTC
.	few	TRBJ2-1	TRBV5-1	12	CASSQPNPEQFF	TGCGCCAGCAGCCAACCGAACCCAGAACAGTTCTTC
.	few	TRBJ2-3	TRBV5-1	15	CASSLGRQSTDTQYF	TGCGCCAGCAGCTTGGGGAGACAGAGCACAGATACGCAGTATTTT
TRBD2	few	TRBJ2-7	TRBV15	16	CATSPAGLAGGYEQYF	TGTGCCACCAGCCCAGCTGGGCTAGCGGGAGGATACGAGCAGTACTTC
TRBD2	few	TRBJ2-7	TRBV5-1	16	CASSYRLAGLRGEQYF	TGCGCCAGCAGCTACAGACTAGCGGGTCTACGAGGCGAGCAGTACTTC
.	few	TRBJ2-7	TRBV13	12	CASSREVGEQYF	TGTGCCAGCAGCCGAGAGGTGGGGGAGCAGTACTTC
TRBD2	few	TRBJ2-7	TRBV30	14	CAWSVAGAAYEQYF	TGTGCCTGGAGTGTAGCGGGGGCCGCCTACGAGCAGTACTTC
TRBD2	many	TRBJ2-7	TRBV10-3	14	CAISESGGSYEQYF	TGTGCCATCAGTGAGTCGGGGGGGTCCTACGAGCAGTACTTC
.	few	TRBJ2-7	TRBV6-5	13	CASSYPGGREQYF	TGTGCCAGCAGTTATCCAGGGGGGCGCGAGCAGTACTTC
.	.	TRBJ2-1	TRBV7-3	13	CASSSPGHNEQFF	TGTGCCAGCAGCTCACCTGGACACAATGAGCAGTTCTTC
.	few	TRBJ1-3	TRBV5-1	16	CASSLGTDIAGNTIYF	TGCGCCAGCAGCTTGGGGACCGACATTGCTGGAAACACCATATATTTT
.	.	TRBJ2-5	TRBV7-6	12	CASSSPWETQYF	TGTGCCAGCAGCTCTCCTTGGGAGACCCAGTACTTC
.	.	TRBJ1-3	TRBV6-2/TRBV6-3	14	CASSSWGPGNTIYF	TGTGCCAGCAGTTCTTGGGGACCTGGAAACACCATATATTTT
.	few	TRBJ1-2	TRBV4-1	14	CASSQDPGDYGYTF	TGCGCCAGCAGCCAAGATCCGGGGGACTATGGCTACACCTTC
TRBD2	many	TRBJ2-5	TRBV12-3/TRBV12-4	14	CASTHGRRSWTQYF	TGTGCCAGCACCCACGGGAGGAGGAGTTGGACCCAGTACTTC
TRBD2	few	TRBJ2-1	TRBV20-1	13	CSAESGRVNEQFF	TGCAGTGCTGAGAGCGGGAGGGTGAATGAGCAGTTCTTC
TRBD1	.	TRBJ2-2	TRBV20-1	13	CSALGQGAGELFF	TGCAGTGCTTTGGGACAGGGGGCCGGGGAGCTGTTTTTT
.	.	TRBJ1-3	TRBV10-3	13	CAIEEMPGNTIYF	TGTGCCATCGAGGAGATGCCTGGAAACACCATATATTTT
TRBD1	few	TRBJ1-1	TRBV6-1	15	CASSPTKQGATEAFF	TGTGCCAGCAGCCCGACGAAACAGGGGGCCACTGAAGCTTTCTTT
TRBD2	.	TRBJ2-2	TRBV29-1	14	CSVVAGPNTGELFF	TGCAGCGTTGTAGCGGGACCGAACACCGGGGAGCTGTTTTTT
.	few	TRBJ2-5	TRBV9	15	CASSVDSSIRETQYF	TGTGCCAGCAGCGTAGATTCCTCGATTCGAGAGACCCAGTACTTC
.	few	TRBJ1-1	TRBV20-1	12	CSAGRVNTEAFF	TGCAGTGCTGGCCGGGTGAACACTGAAGCTTTCTTT
.	.	TRBJ1-5	TRBV24-1	13	CATSERGNQPQHF	TGTGCCACCAGTGAAAGGGGCAATCAGCCCCAGCATTTT
.	.	TRBJ1-5	TRBV4-2	14	CASSPRELGEPQHF	TGTGCCAGCAGCCCGCGCGAGCTCGGGGAGCCCCAGCATTTT
TRBD1	few	TRBJ2-3	TRBV6-1	17	CASSRDRGRGSTDTQYF	TGTGCCAGCAGTCGTGACAGGGGGAGGGGGAGCACAGATACGCAGTATTTT
TRBD1	.	TRBJ1-2	TRBV19	15	CASSIGDRASVGYTF	TGTGCCAGTAGTATCGGCGACAGGGCCTCGGTTGGCTACACCTTC
.	few	TRBJ1-5	TRBV19	14	CASSIGGPGQPQHF	TGTGCCAGTAGTATTGGGGGCCCCGGTCAGCCCCAGCATTTT
.	few	TRBJ1-5	TRBV24-1	13	CATSVTGNQPQHF	TGTGCCACCAGTGTAACAGGTAATCAGCCCCAGCATTTT
TRBD1	many	TRBJ1-4	TRBV7-8	14	CASSPRDSSEKLFF	TGTGCCAGCAGCCCCCGGGACAGCTCCGAAAAACTGTTTTTT
TRBD2	few	TRBJ2-1	TRBV9	15	CASSVTGLAGDEQFF	TGTGCCAGCAGCGTTACGGGACTAGCGGGAGATGAGCAGTTCTTC
.	few	TRBJ2-7	TRBV18	12	CDTTSSSYEQYF	TGTGACACAACGAGCAGCTCCTACGAGCAGTACTTC
.	few	TRBJ1-5	TRBV28	15	CASRPPPGGNQPQHF	TGTGCCAGCAGACCTCCCCCCGGAGGCAATCAGCCCCAGCATTTT
.	many	TRBJ2-2	TRBV7-9	15	CASSLNRGNTGELFF	TGTGCCAGCAGCTTAAACCGAGGGAACACCGGGGAGCTGTTTTTT
TRBD1	once	TRBJ1-1	TRBV5-1	15	CASSPGTGRNTEAFF	TGCGCCAGCAGCCCGGGGACAGGTCGGAACACTGAAGCTTTCTTT
TRBD2	few	TRBJ2-1	TRBV12-3/TRBV12-4	15	CASSLREGLYNEQFF	TGTGCCAGCAGCCTAAGGGAGGGCCTCTACAATGAGCAGTTCTTC
.	many	TRBJ2-1	TRBV12-3/TRBV12-4	16	CASSLANRRGYNEQFF	TGTGCCAGCAGTTTAGCCAATCGACGGGGCTACAATGAGCAGTTCTTC
TRBD2	few	TRBJ2-5	TRBV7-2	20	CASSLATSGGALGREETQYF	TGTGCCAGCAGCTTAGCGACTAGCGGGGGGGCCCTCGGAAGGGAAGAGACCCAGTACTTC
.	.	TRBJ2-5	TRBV24-1	14	CATSDPGTQKTQYF	TGTGCCACCAGTGATCCCGGGACTCAGAAGACCCAGTACTTC
.	.	TRBJ2-4	TRBV12-3/TRBV12-4	14	CASSFRRMKNIQYF	TGTGCCAGCAGTTTTCGACGGATGAAAAACATTCAGTACTTC